The sample holds a few counts of the clone carrying this T cell receptor (beta chain). The entry originates in a study of early T cells in non-severe SARS-CoV-2 infection. Study information: Bulk RNA from unsorted whole blood was sequenced; chains were unpaired.

Germline-derived CDR1 and CDR2 are GTSNPN and SVGIG (reference sequence). V was trimmed by 0 bases and J by 4 bases, leaving 11 bases between them. The CDR3 is made up of 14 amino acids. Molecules of cDNA were individually given unique molecular identifiers that were attached to them. Via MiXCR, TCRdb re-called the 5' RACE reads, giving one row per CDR3 protein. The data contain around 70,000 distinct CDR3 sequences, approximately 9.1% of them singletons. The J gene is TRBJ2-3, the V gene TRBV30; a possible D gene is TRBD2 (6 bases). The receptor was isolated from an adult who was a healthcare worker with PCR-confirmed SARS-CoV-2 infection or an uninfected control (not recorded which). Here the sequenced sample was whole blood, taken at baseline. The CDR3 region is CAWSVMSGADTQYF. The CDR3 nucleotides read TGTGCCTGGAGTGTAATGTCGGGAGCAGATACGCAGTATTTT.